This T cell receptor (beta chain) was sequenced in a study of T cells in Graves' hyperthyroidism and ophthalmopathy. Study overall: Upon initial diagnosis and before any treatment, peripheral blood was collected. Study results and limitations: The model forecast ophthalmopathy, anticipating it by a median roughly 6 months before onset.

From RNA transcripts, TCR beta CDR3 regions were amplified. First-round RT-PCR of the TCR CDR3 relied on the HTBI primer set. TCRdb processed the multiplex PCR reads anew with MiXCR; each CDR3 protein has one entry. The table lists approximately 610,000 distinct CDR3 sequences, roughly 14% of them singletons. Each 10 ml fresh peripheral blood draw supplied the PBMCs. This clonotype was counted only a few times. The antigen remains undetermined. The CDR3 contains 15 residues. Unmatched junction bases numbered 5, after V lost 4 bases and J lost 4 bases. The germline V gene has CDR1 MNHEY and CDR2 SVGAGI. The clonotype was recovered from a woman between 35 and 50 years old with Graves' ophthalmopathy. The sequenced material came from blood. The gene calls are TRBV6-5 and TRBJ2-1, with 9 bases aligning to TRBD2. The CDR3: CASSSAGGPYNEQFF. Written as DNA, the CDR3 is TGTGCCAGCAGTTCGGCGGGAGGGCCTTACAATGAGCAGTTCTTC.